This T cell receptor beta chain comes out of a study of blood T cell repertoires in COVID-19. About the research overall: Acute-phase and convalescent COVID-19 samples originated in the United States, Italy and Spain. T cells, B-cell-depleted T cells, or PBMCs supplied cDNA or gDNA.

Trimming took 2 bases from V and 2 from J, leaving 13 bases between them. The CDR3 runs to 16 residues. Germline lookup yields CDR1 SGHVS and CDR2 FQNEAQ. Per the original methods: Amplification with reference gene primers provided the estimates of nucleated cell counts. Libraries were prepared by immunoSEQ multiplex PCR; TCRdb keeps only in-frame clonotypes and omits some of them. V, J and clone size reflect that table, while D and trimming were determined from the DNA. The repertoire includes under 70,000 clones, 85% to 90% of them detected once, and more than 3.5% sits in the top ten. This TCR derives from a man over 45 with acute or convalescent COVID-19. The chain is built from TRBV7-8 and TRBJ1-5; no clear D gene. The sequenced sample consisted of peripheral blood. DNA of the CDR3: TGTGCCAGCAGCTTATTAACGGTTCGCGGCAATCAGCCCCAGCATTTT. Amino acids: CASSLLTVRGNQPQHF.